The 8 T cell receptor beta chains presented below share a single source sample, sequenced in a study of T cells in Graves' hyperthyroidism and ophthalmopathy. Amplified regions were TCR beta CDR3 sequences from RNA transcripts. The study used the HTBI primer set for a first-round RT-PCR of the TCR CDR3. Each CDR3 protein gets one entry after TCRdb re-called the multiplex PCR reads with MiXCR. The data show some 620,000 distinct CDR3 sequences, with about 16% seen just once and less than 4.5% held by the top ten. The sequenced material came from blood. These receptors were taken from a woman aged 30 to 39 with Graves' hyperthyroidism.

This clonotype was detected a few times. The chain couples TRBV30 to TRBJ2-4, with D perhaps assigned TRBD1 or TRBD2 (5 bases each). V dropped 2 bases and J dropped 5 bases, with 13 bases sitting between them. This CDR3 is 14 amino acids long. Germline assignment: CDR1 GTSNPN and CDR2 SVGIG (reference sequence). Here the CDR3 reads CAWSLRGSENIQYF. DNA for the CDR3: TGTGCCTGGAGTCTTCGGGGCAGCGAAAACATTCAGTACTTC.

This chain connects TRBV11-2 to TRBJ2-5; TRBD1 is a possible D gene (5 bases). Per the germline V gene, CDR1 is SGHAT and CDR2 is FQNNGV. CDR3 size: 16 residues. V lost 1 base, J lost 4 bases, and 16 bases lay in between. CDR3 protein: CASSLGAARRGETQYF. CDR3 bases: TGTGCCAGCAGCTTAGGGGCGGCCAGAAGGGGAGAGACCCAGTACTTC.

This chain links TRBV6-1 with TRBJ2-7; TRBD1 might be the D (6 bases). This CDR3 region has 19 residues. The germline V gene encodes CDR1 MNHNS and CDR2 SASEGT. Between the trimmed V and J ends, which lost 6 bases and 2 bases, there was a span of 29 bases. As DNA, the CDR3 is TGTGCCAGCAGGCCAGAACAGGGTAAATTTCTGGCAGTTGCCTACGAGCAGTACTTC. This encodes CASRPEQGKFLAVAYEQYF.

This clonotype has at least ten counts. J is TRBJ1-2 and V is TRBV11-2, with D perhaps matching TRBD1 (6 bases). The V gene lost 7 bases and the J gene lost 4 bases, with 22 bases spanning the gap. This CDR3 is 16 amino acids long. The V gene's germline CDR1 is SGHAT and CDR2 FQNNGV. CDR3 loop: CASTRGGTRTTYGYTF. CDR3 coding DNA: TGTGCCAGCACCCGGGGGGGGACAAGGACGACCTATGGCTACACCTTC.

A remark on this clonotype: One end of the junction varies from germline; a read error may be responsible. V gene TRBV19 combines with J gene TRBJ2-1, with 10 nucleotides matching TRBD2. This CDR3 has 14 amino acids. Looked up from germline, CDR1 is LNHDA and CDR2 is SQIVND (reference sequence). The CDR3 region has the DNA TGTGCCACTAGTATGGGGACTAGCGTAGGTGAGCAGTTCTTC. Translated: CATSMGTSVGEQFF. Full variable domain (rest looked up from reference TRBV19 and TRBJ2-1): DGGITQSPKYLFRKEGQNVTLSCEQNLNHDAMYWYRQDPGQGLRLIYYSQIVNDFQKGDIAEGYSVSREKKESFPLTVTSAQKNPTAFYLCATSMGTSVGEQFFGPGTRLTVL.

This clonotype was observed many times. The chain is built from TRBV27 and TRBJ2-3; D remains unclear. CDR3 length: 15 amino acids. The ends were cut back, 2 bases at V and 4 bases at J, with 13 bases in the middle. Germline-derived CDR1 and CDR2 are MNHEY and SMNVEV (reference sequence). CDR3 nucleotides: TGTGCCAGCAGTTTAGGATCCGGAGTCCCAGATACGCAGTATTTT. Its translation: CASSLGSGVPDTQYF.

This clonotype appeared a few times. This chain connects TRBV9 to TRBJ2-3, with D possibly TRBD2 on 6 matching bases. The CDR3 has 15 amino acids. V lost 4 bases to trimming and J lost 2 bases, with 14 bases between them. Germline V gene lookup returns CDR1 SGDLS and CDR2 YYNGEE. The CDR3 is CASSPSGVITDTQYF. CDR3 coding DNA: TGTGCCAGCAGCCCCTCGGGGGTTATCACAGATACGCAGTATTTT. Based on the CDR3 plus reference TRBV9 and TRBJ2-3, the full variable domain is DSGVTQTPKHLITATGQRVTLRCSPRSGDLSVYWYQQSLDQGLQFLIQYYNGEERAKGNILERFSAQQFPDLHSELNLSSLELGDSALYFCASSPSGVITDTQYFGPGTRLTVL.

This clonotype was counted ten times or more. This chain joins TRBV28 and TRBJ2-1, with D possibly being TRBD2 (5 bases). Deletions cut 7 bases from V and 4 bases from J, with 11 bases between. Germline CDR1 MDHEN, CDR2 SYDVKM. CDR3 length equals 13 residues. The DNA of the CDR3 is TGTGCCAGCAAACCCGGGGATTACAATGAGCAGTTCTTC. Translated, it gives CASKPGDYNEQFF.